This T cell receptor (beta chain) was observed in a study of blood T cell repertoires in COVID-19. Background on the study: Specimens from acute and convalescent COVID-19 originated in the United States, Italy and Spain. The cDNA or gDNA used as material had been derived from T cells, B-cell-depleted T cells, or PBMCs.

Profiling relied on immunoSEQ multiplex PCR, and the TCRdb table lists in-frame clones only, not all of them. The table shows about 76,000 clones, with around nine tenths occurring only once. The receptor comes from a human donor in a cohort sampled during active COVID-19. The sequenced sample consisted of peripheral blood.

The CDR3 DNA is TGTGCCAGTAGTTTGGGCCGAGACATAGGTCAGCCCCAGCATTTT. Its translation is CASSLGRDIGQPQHF. The genes are TRBV19 and TRBJ1-5, with unresolved D. The germline CDR1 and CDR2 sequences are LNHDA and SQIVND (reference sequence). V was trimmed by 5 bases and J by 6 bases, leaving 17 bases between them. The CDR3 totals 15 residues. Full variable domain (missing parts from reference TRBV19 and TRBJ1-5): DGGITQSPKYLFRKEGQNVTLSCEQNLNHDAMYWYRQDPGQGLRLIYYSQIVNDFQKGDIAEGYSVSREKKESFPLTVTSAQKNPTAFYLCASSLGRDIGQPQHFGDGTRLSIL.